This entry describes one TCR beta chain. Its cognate antigen has yet to be identified. No much larger clonotype is one base removed from it; base qualities were not supplied. This entry belongs to a study of cytotoxic CD8 clonotypes in ibrutinib-treated CLL (dated by TCRdb to the early 2020s). As for the study more broadly: The cohort included roughly 15 treatment-naive and roughly 10 relapsed/refractory patients; some 18 were IGHV unmutated. Responses were partial in some 24 patients and complete in 2; after median approximately 69 months follow-up, some 15 stayed in remission and around 12 progressed. Response samples were obtained after a median of 12 months of treatment, with a range of roughly 6 to 40 months. Samples averaged roughly 260,000 productive templates and 94,082 productive rearrangements. Longitudinal samples were available for about 30% of the roughly 86 trial participants. Cryopreserved peripheral blood mononuclear cells were obtained prior to treatment, at the time of response, and at either disease progression or sustained remission. Patients were still on ibrutinib when every remission and progressive disease sample was collected. General findings and caveats noted by the study authors: Lymph node repertoires were not examined, and the timing of sampling was not matched between patients in sustained remission and those whose disease progressed. Public clonotypes were rare and either shrank or stayed stable during treatment, and the rise in clonality at ibrutinib response reflected expansion of private clonotypes. Clonality rose at ibrutinib response, remained stable during sustained remission, and dropped back toward baseline at progression. At baseline, clonality was higher than in age-matched healthy donors and showed a strong correlation with circulating CD8+ T-cell counts.

On a MiSeq, deep resolution sequencing aimed for a depth between 1 in 1 million and 1 in 200,000 T cells, with each clonotype covered roughly 10x on average. The immunoSEQ hsTCRB Kit was used to generate the TCR beta libraries. On the study's bioinformatics: The data were analyzed with ImmunoSEQ Analyzer and ImmunoSEQ Data Assistant, and V, D and J gene assignments followed IMGT definitions. Clonality was computed as one minus normalized Shannon entropy of productive rearrangement frequencies, ranging from 0 to 1. Only overrepresented clonotypes making up at least 0.05% of the repertoire of each patient were included in the public clonotype analysis. About twelve age-matched healthy donor repertoires from immuneACCESS were used as controls for clonality. TCRdb retrieved this table from immuneACCESS and kept in-frame rearrangements only. Not all clones are present; in checked studies, unresolved V genes account for under half, and no reason is known for the remainder. The V and J calls and clone size come from that table; D and trimming were worked out from the DNA. The sample table shows roughly 200,000 clones, and just under 80% are seen once. The ten largest clones represent approximately 10% of the sample.

For CDR1 and CDR2, the germline V gene lists SGHVS and FNYEAQ. The CDR3 starts with the cysteine, ends with the phenylalanine, and has 14 residues. The sequence is cut down to CDR3 DNA, 42 bases in frame from base 1. The V end gives up 3 bases and the J end 4 bases, leaving 3 bases in the junction not matched to a gene. Taken with the paper, the label for time point translates to: more than 10 months on ibrutinib. For TCR beta library preparation, roughly 2.1 micrograms of genomic DNA were isolated from cryopreserved PBMCs. High-throughput TCR beta sequencing was performed on longitudinal blood samples from CLL patients receiving ibrutinib monotherapy. The patients took part in an open-label, single-center phase 2 trial of ibrutinib monotherapy.

The sequenced sample was PBMCs, obtained after 12 months of ibrutinib treatment. The chain is made from TRBV7-6 and TRBJ1-1; 9 central bases correspond to TRBD1. This clonotype was obtained from a human donor with chronic lymphocytic leukemia. Here is the DNA: TGTGCCAGCAGCTTCGGACAGGGGCTCACTGAAGCTTTCTTT. It translates as CASSFGQGLTEAFF.